In this sample, the clone carrying this T cell receptor (beta chain) turned up once. Antigen specificity is unknown. This entry belongs to a study of shared clonotypes between healthy human individuals. Per the authors' pipeline: There were no quality scores in the junction-only immunoSEQ sequences, so filtering differed. Measured with immunoSEQ multiplex PCR; TCRdb has only the in-frame clones, and not every one. V and J calls and clone size are those listed in that table; D and trimming were worked out from the DNA. This table has around 1.5 million clones, 98% appearing once. Investigators divided CD4+ cells into CD45RA+ naive and CD45RA-negative memory subsets. Study-wide findings and caveats: Generation of non-shared clonotypes was less probable than generation of clonotypes shared by all four donors. A generally larger estimated richness was seen in naive subsets than in memory subsets.

V dropped 6 bases and J dropped 7; count of bases not matched to a gene: 15. CDR3 length: 18 amino acids. CDR1 MNHEY and CDR2 SMNVEV come from the germline V gene (reference sequence). Sequenced: naive CD4+ T cells sorted from blood. Noted subset: CD45RA+ positively selected. This sequence was found in a man younger than 40 in good health. The chain is built from TRBV27 and TRBJ2-3; 14 bases are shared with TRBD2. Written as DNA, the CDR3 is TGTGCCAGCAGCCTCTTGGGACTAGCGGGAGATAAGGAAAATACGCAGTATTTT. Protein: CASSLLGLAGDKENTQYF.